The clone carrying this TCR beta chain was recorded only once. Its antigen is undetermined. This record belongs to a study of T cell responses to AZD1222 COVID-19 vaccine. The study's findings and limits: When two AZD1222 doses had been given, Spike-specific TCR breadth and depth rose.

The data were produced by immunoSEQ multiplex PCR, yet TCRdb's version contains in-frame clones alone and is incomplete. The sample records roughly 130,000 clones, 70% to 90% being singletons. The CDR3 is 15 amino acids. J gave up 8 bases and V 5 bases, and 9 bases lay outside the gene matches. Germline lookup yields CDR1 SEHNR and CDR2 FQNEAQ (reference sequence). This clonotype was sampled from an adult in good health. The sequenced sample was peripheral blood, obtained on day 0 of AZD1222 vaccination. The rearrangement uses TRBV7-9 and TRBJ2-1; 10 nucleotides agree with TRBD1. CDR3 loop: CASSLRTGGLDEQFF. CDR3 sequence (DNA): TGTGCCAGCAGCCTCCGGACAGGGGGACTCGATGAGCAGTTCTTC.